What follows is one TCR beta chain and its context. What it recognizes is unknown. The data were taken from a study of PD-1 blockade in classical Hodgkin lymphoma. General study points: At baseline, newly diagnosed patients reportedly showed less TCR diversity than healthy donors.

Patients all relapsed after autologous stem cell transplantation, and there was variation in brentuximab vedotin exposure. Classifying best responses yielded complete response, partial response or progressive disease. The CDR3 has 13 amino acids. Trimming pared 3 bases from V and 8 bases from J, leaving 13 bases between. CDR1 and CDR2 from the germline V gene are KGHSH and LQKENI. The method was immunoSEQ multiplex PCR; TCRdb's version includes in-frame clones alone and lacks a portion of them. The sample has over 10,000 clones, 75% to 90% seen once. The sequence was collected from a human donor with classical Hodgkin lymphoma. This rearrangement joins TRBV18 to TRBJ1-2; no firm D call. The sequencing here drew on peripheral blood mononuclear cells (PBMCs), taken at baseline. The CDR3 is CASSPVGSWGYTF. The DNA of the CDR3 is TGTGCCAGCTCACCGGTGGGTTCCTGGGGCTACACCTTC.